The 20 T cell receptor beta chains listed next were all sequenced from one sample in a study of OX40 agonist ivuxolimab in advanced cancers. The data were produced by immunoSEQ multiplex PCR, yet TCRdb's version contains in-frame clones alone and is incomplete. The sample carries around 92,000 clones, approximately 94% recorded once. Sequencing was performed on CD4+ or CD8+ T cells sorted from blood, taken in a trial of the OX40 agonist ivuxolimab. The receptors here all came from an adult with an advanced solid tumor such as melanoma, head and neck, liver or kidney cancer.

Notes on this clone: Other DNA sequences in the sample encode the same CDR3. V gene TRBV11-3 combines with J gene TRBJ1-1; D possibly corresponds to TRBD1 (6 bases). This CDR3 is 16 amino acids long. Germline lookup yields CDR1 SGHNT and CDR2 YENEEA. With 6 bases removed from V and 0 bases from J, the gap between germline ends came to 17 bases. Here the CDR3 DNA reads TGTGCCAGCAGACGAACGACAGGAGGGGTGAACACTGAAGCTTTCTTT. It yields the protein CASRRTTGGVNTEAFF. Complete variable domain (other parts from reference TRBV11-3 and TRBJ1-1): EAGVVQSPRYKIIEKKQPVAFWCNPISGHNTLYWYLQNLGQGPELLIRYENEEAVDDSQLPKDRFSAERLKGVDSTLKIQPAELGDSAVYLCASRRTTGGVNTEAFFGQGTRLTVV.

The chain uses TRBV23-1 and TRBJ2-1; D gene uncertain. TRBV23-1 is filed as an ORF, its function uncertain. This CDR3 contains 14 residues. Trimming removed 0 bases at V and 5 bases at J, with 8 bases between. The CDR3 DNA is TGCGCCAGCAGTCAATCGGGCAGGAACAATGAGCAGTTCTTC. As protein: CASSQSGRNNEQFF.

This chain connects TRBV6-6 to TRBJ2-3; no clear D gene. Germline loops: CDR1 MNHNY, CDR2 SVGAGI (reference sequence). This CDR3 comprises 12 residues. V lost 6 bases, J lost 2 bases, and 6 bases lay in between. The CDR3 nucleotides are TGTGCCAGCAGGTCCCCCACAGATACGCAGTATTTT. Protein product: CASRSPTDTQYF.

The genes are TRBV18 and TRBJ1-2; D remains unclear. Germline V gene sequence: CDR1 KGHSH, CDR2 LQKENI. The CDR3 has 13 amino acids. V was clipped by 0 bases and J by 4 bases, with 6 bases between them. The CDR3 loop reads CASSPPEGYGYTF. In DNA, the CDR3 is TGTGCCAGCTCACCACCAGAGGGCTATGGCTACACCTTC.

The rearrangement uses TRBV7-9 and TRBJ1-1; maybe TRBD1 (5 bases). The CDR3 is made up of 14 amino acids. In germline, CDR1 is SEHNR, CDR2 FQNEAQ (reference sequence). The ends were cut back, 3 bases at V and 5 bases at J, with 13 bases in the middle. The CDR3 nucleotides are TGTGCCAGCAGCTTGGGACCGCCACGGACTGAAGCTTTCTTT. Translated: CASSLGPPRTEAFF.

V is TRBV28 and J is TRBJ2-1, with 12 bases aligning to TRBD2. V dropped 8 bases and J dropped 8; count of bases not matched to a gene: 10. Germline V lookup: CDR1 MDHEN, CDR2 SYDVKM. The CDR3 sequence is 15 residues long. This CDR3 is CASDARTSGKDEQFF. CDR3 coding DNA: TGTGCCAGCGACGCCCGGACTAGCGGGAAGGATGAGCAGTTCTTC.

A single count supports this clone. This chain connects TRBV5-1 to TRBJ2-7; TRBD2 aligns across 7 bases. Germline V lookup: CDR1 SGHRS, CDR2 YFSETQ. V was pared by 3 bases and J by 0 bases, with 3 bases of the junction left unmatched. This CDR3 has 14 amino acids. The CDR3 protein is CASSYSGSSYEQYF. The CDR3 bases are TGCGCCAGCAGCTATAGCGGGTCCTCCTACGAGCAGTACTTC.

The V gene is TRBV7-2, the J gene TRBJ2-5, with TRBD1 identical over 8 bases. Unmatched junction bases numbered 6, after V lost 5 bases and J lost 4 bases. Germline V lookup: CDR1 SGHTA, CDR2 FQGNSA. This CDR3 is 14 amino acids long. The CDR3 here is CASSLGTGLETQYF. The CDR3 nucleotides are TGTGCCAGCAGCCTAGGGACAGGTTTAGAGACCCAGTACTTC. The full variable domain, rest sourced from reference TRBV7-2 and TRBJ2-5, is GAGVSQSPSNKVTEKGKDVELRCDPISGHTALYWYRQSLGQGLEFLIYFQGNSAPDKSGLPSDRFSAERTGGSVSTLTIQRTQQEDSAVYLCASSLGTGLETQYFGPGTRLLVL.

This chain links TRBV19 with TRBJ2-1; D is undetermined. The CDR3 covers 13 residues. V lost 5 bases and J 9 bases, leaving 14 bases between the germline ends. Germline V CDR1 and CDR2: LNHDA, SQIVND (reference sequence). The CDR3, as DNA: TGTGCCAGTAGTGCAGAAAGAGTCGGTGAGCAGTTCTTC. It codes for CASSAERVGEQFF.

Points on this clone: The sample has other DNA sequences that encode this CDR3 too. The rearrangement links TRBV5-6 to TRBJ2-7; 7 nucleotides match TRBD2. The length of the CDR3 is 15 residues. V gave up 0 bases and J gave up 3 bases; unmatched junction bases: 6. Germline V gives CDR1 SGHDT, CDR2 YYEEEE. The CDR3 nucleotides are TGTGCCAGCAGCTTGGCGGGGGGTACCTACTACGAGCAGTACTTC. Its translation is CASSLAGGTYYEQYF.

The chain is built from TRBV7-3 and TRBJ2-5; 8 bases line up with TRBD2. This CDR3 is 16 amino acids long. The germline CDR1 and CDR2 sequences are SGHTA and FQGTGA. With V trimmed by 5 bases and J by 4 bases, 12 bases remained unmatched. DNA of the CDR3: TGTGCCAGCAGCCTCAGCGGGAGTGCTGCGAGAGAGACCCAGTACTTC. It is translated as CASSLSGSAARETQYF.

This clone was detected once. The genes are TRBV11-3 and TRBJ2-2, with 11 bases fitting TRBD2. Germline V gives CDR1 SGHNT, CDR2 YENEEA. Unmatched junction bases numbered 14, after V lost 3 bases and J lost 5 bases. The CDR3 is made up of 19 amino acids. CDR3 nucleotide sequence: TGTGCCAGCAGCTTTACTCTCGTGCTAGCGGGAGGAGGTACCGGGGAGCTGTTTTTT. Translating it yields CASSFTLVLAGGGTGELFF. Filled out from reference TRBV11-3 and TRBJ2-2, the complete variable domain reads EAGVVQSPRYKIIEKKQPVAFWCNPISGHNTLYWYLQNLGQGPELLIRYENEEAVDDSQLPKDRFSAERLKGVDSTLKIQPAELGDSAVYLCASSFTLVLAGGGTGELFFGEGSRLTVL.

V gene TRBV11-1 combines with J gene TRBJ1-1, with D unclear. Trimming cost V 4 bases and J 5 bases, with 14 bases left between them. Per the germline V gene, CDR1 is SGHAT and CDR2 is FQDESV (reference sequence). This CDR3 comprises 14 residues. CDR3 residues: CASSSTWTGTEAFF. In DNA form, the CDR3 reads TGTGCCAGCAGCTCAACTTGGACGGGGACTGAAGCTTTCTTT.

CDR3 bases: TGTGCCATCAGTGGGCCTACAAGCAACCAAGAGACCCAGTACTTC. Amino acid sequence: CAISGPTSNQETQYF. The chain recombines TRBV10-3 with TRBJ2-5; no reliable D call. CDR1 is ENHRY, CDR2 SYGVKD, per germline. The CDR3 extends over 15 amino acids. V was trimmed by 4 bases and J by 0 bases, leaving 12 bases between them.

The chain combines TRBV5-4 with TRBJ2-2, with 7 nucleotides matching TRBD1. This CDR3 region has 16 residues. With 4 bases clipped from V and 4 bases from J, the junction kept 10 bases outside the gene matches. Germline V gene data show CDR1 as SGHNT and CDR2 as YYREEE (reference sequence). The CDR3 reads CASSPRQGVGTGELFF. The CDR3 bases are TGTGCCAGCAGCCCTCGACAGGGAGTGGGCACCGGGGAGCTGTTTTTT.

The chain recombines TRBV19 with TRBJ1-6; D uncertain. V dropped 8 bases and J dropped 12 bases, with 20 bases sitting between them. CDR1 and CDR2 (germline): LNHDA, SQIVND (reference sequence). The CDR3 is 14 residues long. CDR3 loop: CASGSQADWGPLHF. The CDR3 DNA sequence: TGTGCCAGTGGTAGCCAGGCCGACTGGGGACCCCTCCACTTT.

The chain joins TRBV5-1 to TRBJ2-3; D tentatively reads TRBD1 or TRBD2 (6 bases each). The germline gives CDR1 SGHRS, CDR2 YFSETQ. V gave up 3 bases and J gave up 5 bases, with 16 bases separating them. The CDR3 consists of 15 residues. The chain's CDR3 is CASSSRGLEGDTQYF. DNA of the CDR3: TGCGCCAGCAGCTCCCGGGGGCTAGAGGGAGATACGCAGTATTTT.

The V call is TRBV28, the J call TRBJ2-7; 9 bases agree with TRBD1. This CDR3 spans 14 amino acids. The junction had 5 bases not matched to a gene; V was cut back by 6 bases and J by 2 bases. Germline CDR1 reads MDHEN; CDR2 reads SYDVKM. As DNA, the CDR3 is TGTGCCAGCAGACCGGGACAGGGCCCCTACGAGCAGTACTTC. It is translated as CASRPGQGPYEQYF.

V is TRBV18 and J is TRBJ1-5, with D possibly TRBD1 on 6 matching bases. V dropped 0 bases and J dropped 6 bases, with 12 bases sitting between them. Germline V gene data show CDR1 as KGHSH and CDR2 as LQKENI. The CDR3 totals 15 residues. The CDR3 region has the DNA TGTGCCAGCTCACCACCGAACAGGGATGGTCAGCCCCAGCATTTT. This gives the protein CASSPPNRDGQPQHF.

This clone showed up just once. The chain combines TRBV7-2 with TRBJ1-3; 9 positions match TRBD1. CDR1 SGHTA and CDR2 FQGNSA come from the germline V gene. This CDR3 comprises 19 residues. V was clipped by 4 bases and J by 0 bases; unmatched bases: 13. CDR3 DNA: TGTGCCAGCAGCTCAGCCTGGACAGGGGTTCCCTTCTCTGGAAACACCATATATTTT. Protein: CASSSAWTGVPFSGNTIYF.